This T cell receptor (beta chain) was found in a study of T cells in Graves' hyperthyroidism and ophthalmopathy. Study-level findings and limits: Blood also contained most expanded thyroid clonotypes above 0.001.

Amplified TCR beta CDR3 regions derived from RNA transcripts. The TCR CDR3 was amplified in a first-round RT-PCR using the HTBI primer set. TCRdb redid the calling of the multiplex PCR reads with MiXCR, one entry per CDR3 protein. The sample gives some 350,000 distinct CDR3 sequences, about 25% of which show up once; around 67% is in the top ten. Turning to this clonotype: The target antigen is unknown.

The CDR3 runs 17 residues. CDR1 SGHDN and CDR2 FVKESK come from the germline V gene. With V trimmed by 0 bases and J by 3 bases, 6 bases remained unmatched. This TCR was recovered from a man aged 50 or older with Graves' hyperthyroidism. The V and J genes are TRBV14 and TRBJ2-1; TRBD2 aligns across 9 bases. Sequenced material: blood. CDR3 in amino acids: CASSQEGAGGYYNEQFF. As DNA, the CDR3 is TGTGCCAGCAGCCAAGAAGGAGCGGGAGGTTACTACAATGAGCAGTTCTTC.